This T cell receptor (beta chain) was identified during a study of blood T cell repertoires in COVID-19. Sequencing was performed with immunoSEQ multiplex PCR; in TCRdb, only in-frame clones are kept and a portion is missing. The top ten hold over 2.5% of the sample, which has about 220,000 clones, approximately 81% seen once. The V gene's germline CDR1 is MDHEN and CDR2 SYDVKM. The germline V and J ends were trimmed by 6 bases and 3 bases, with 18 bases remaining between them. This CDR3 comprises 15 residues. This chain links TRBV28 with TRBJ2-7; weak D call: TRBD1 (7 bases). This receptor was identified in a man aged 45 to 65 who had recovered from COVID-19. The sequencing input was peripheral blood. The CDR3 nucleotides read TGTGCCAGCAGAGAACCAGGGGGGTCAGGCTACGAGCAGTACTTC. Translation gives CASREPGGSGYEQYF.